The present T cell receptor (beta chain) was sequenced within a study of blood T cell repertoires in COVID-19. The overall study: The origin of the acute and convalescent COVID-19 samples was the United States, Italy and Spain. Sources were T cells, B-cell-depleted T cells, or PBMCs; the material itself was cDNA or gDNA.

In the authors' workflow: Nucleated cell number was recorded as an estimate derived from reference gene primer amplification. Some clones are missing from TCRdb's copy, which holds only in-frame ones; the method was immunoSEQ multiplex PCR. That table supplies the V and J calls and clone size; D and trimming were determined from the DNA. The top ten hold 3% of the sample, which has some 390,000 clones, around 84% seen once. The sequence came from a human donor in a cohort sampled during active COVID-19. The specimen sequenced was peripheral blood.

CDR3 region: CASSESRGEAFF. The DNA for the CDR3 is TGTGCCAGCAGTGAATCGCGGGGAGAAGCTTTCTTT. The chain uses TRBV6-1 and TRBJ1-1; D is unclear. Germline-derived CDR1 and CDR2 are MNHNS and SASEGT. Trimming cost V 2 bases and J 8 bases, with 9 bases left between them. The CDR3 loop spans 12 amino acids.